The 5 T cell receptor beta chains reported below all come from one sample, sequenced in a study of T-cell reconstitution after alpha-beta-depleted transplantation in children. During its preparation, the TCRbeta library received unique molecular identifiers. TCRdb ran MiXCR on the PCR reads and lists one entry per CDR3 protein. The repertoire consists of under 250,000 distinct CDR3 sequences, with 6.6% occurring once and the leading ten covering just over 5.5%. This specimen was PBMCs, taken before TCRalphabeta/CD19-depleted stem cell transplant. The origin of the receptors is a boy aged 2 to 10 with acute lymphoblastic leukemia, due to receive a stem cell transplant.

This clonotype was picked up a small number of times. V and J are TRBV30 and TRBJ1-1; perhaps TRBD1 as D (6 bases). V shed 2 bases and J shed 6 bases, with 10 bases lying between them. Germline loops: CDR1 GTSNPN, CDR2 SVGIG (reference sequence). This CDR3 comprises 12 residues. This chain's CDR3 is CAWSSGDPEAFF. CDR3 nucleotide sequence: TGTGCCTGGAGTTCAGGGGACCCTGAAGCTTTCTTT.

The sample holds many counts of this clonotype. The rearrangement links TRBV2 to TRBJ2-5; tentative D call: TRBD1 (6 bases). V lost 6 bases, J lost 1 base, and 9 bases lay in between. Germline V lookup: CDR1 SNHLY, CDR2 FYNNEI. CDR3 length equals 13 residues. The CDR3 DNA follows: TGTGCCAGCAGCCGGGACATCCAAGAGACCCAGTACTTC. Protein sequence: CASSRDIQETQYF.

The chain carries TRBV4-1 and TRBJ2-7; the match to TRBD1 covers 10 bases. The V segment lost 4 bases and the J segment 3 bases; nucleotides outside the gene matches: 18. The germline gives CDR1 MGHRA, CDR2 YSYEKL. CDR3 length: 19 residues. The CDR3 region is CASSLWTGGETNGIYEQYF. CDR3 nucleotide sequence: TGCGCCAGCAGCCTATGGACAGGGGGAGAAACTAATGGTATCTACGAGCAGTACTTC.

This clonotype was detected only a few times. The chain employs TRBV6-5 and TRBJ2-1; TRBD2 matches at 12 bases. With V trimmed by 8 bases and J by 7 bases, 6 bases remained unmatched. The CDR3 loop spans 14 amino acids. CDR1 and CDR2 (germline): MNHEY, SVGAGI. The CDR3, as DNA: TGTGCCAGCCAGACTAGCGGGAGTGCTAATGAGCAGTTCTTC. It codes for CASQTSGSANEQFF.

At least ten counts were recorded for this clonotype. This sequence joins TRBV7-2 and TRBJ2-7; D is perhaps TRBD2 (5 bases). Trimming shortened V by 1 base and J by 3 bases, and 13 bases separated the two germline ends. Germline V CDR1 and CDR2: SGHTA, FQGNSA. The CDR3 runs 15 residues. CDR3 nucleotide sequence: TGTGCCAGCAGCTTAGTCCGGGATCCACACTACGAGCAGTACTTC. It encodes CASSLVRDPHYEQYF.